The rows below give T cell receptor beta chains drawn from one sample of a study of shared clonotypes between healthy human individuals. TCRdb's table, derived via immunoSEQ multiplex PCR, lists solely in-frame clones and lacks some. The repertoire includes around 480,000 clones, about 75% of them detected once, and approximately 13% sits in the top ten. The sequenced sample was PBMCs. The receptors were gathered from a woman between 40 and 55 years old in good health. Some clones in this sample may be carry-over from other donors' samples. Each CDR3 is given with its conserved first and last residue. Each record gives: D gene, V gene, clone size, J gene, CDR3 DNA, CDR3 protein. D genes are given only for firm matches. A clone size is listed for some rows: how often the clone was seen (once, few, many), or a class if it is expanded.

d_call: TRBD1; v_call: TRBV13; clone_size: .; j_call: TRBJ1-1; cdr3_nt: TGTGCCAGCACCAGGGGGATGAACACTGAAGCTTTCTTT; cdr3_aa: CASTRGMNTEAFF
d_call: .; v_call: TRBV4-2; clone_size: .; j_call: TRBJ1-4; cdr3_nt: TGTGCCAGCAGCCAAGAGGTCAGGGGTTTAACTAATGAAAAACTGTTTTTT; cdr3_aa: CASSQEVRGLTNEKLFF
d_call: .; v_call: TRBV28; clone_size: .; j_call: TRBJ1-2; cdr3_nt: TGTGCCAGCAGCACCGCACCTACTAACTATGGCTACACCTTC; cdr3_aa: CASSTAPTNYGYTF
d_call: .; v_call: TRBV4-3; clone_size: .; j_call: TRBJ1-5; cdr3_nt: TGCGCCAGCAGCCAAGGGGCAGGAGATCAGCCCCAGCATTTT; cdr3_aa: CASSQGAGDQPQHF
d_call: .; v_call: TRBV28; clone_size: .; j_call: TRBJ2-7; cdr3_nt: TGTGCCAGCAGTTCTCAGGCTTACGAGCAGTACTTC; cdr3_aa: CASSSQAYEQYF
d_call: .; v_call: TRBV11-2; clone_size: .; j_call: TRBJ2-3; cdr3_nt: TGTGCCAGCAGCTCAATGTCACGGGGTGCAGATACGCAGTATTTT; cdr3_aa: CASSSMSRGADTQYF
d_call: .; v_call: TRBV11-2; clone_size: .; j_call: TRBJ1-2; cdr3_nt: TGTGCCAGCAGCTTAGGGGCAAACTATGGCTACACCTTC; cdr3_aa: CASSLGANYGYTF
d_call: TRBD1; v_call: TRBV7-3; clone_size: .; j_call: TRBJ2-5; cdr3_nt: TGTGCCAGCAGCTTAGGGTCCCAGGGGGCGGGAGAGACCCAGTACTTC; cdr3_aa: CASSLGSQGAGETQYF
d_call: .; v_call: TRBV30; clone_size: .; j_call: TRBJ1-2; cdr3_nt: TGTGCCTGGAGTCAGTGGGGGGGGCCAGGGCCAGCTAACTATGGCTACACCTTC; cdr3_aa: CAWSQWGGPGPANYGYTF
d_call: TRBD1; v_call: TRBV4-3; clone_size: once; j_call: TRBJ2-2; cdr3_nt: TGCGCCAGCAGCCAAGATCGGGGACAGGGTGCTTTCTCCGGGGAGCTGTTTTTT; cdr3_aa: CASSQDRGQGAFSGELFF
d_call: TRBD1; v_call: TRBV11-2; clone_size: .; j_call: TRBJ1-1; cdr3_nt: TGTGCCAGCAGCTGGGGGGGGGACAGTGAAGCTTTCTTT; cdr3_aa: CASSWGGDSEAFF
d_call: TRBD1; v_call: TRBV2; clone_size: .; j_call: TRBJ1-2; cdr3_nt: TGTGCCAGCAGCTTAGATGGACAGGGGTATGGCTACACCTTC; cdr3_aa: CASSLDGQGYGYTF
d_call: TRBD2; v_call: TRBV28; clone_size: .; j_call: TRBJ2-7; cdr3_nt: TGTGCCAGCAGGAAGCGGGAAAGTAGGTACGAGCAGTACTTC; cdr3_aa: CASRKRESRYEQYF
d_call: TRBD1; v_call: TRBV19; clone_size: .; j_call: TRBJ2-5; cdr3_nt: TGTGCCAGTAGCACAGGGGTGGGAGAGACCCAGTACTTC; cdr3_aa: CASSTGVGETQYF
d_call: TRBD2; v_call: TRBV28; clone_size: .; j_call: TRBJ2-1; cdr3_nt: TGTGCCAGCAGCTTGGGACTAGCGGGATATTCCTACAATGAGCAGTTCTTC; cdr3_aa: CASSLGLAGYSYNEQFF
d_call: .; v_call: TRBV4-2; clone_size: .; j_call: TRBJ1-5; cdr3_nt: TGTGCCAGCAGCCAAGATTCGGGACCAAATCAGCCCCAGCATTTT; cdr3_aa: CASSQDSGPNQPQHF
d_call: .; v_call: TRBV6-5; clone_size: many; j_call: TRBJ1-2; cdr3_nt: TGTGCCAGTACGGGGGGAGCTGGCTACACCTTC; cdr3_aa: CASTGGAGYTF
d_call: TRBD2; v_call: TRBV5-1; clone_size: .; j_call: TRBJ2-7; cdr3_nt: TGCGCCAGCAGCTGGGGGACTAGCGGGTGGTACGAGCAGTACTTC; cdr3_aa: CASSWGTSGWYEQYF
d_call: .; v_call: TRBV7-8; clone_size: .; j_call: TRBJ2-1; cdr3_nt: TGTGCCAGCAGCTCCCTCAGCGTTCGTCCCTACAATGAGCAGTTCTTC; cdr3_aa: CASSSLSVRPYNEQFF
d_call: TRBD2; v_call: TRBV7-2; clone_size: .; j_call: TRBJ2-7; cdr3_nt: TGTGCCAGCAGCTTATTGGCGGGAGTGGGATCCTACGAGCAGTACTTC; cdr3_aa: CASSLLAGVGSYEQYF
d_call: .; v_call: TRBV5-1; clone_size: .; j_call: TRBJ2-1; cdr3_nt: TGCGCCAGCAGTCTCATGGGGGCTGATGAGCAGTTCTTC; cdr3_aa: CASSLMGADEQFF
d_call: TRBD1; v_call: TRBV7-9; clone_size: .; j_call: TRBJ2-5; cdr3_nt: TGTGCCAGCAGCCTGGACAGGGATAGGGAGACCCAGTACTTC; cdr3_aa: CASSLDRDRETQYF
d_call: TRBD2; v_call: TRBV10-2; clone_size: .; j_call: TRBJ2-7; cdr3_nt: TGCGCCAGCAGTGTAGGACTAGTCTCCTACGAGCAGTACTTC; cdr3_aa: CASSVGLVSYEQYF
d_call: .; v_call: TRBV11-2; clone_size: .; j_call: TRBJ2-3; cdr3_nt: TGTGCCAGCAGCTCCTATCGGACTCCCAGGGACACAGATACGCAGTATTTT; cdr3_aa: CASSSYRTPRDTDTQYF
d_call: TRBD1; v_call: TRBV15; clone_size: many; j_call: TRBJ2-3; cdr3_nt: TGTGCCACCAGCAGGGGACAGGGTTTTAGCACAGATACGCAGTATTTT; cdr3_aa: CATSRGQGFSTDTQYF
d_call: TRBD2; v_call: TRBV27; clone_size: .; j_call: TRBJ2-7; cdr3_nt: TGTGCCAGCCGATGGGCTAGCGGGTACGAGCAGTACTTC; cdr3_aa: CASRWASGYEQYF
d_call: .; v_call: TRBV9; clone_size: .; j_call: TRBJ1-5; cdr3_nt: TGTGCCAGCAGCGTAGAGGCCGACAGCCAGCCCCAGCATTTT; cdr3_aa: CASSVEADSQPQHF
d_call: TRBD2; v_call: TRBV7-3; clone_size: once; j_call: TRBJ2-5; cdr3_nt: TGTGCCAGCAGCCTAAGTGGGACTAGCAGTGAGACCCAGTACTTC; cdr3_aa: CASSLSGTSSETQYF
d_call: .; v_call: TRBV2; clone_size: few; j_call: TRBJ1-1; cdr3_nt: TGTGCCAGCACCCCTTGGGGGAACACTGAAGCTTTCTTT; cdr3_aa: CASTPWGNTEAFF
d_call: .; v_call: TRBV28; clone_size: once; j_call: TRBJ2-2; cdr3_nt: TGTGCCAGCAGTTTTAGGGGGAGAGGCACCGGGGAGCTGTTTTTT; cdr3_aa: CASSFRGRGTGELFF
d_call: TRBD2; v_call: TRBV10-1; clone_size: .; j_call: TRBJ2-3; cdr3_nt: TGCGCCAGCAGCGCAAGGGGGACTAGCGGCACAGATACGCAGTATTTT; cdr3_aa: CASSARGTSGTDTQYF
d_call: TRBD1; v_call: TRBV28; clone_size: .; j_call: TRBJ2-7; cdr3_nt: TGTGCCGTCGGACAGGGGGCCTACGAGCAGTACTTC; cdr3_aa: CAVGQGAYEQYF
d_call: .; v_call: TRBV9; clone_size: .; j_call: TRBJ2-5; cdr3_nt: TGTGCCAGCAGCGTAGGGGCATCCCCGGGGGCCCAGTACTTC; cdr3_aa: CASSVGASPGAQYF
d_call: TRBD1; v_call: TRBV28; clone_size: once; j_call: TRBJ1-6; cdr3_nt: TGTGCCAGCAGTGTGACCGGGACAGGGGATTCACCCCTCCACTTT; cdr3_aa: CASSVTGTGDSPLHF
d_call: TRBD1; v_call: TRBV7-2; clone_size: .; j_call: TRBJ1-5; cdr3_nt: TGTGCCAGCAGGCTCACAGGGGGCCAGGGGAGCAATCAGCCCCAGCATTTT; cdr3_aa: CASRLTGGQGSNQPQHF
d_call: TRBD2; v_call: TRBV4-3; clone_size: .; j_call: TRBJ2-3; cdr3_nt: TGCGCCAGCAGCCAAGATCTAAGCGGGAGGGCCAGTAGGACGCAGTATTTT; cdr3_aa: CASSQDLSGRASRTQYF
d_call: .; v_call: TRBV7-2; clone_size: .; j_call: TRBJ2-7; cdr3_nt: TGTGCCAGCAGCGACGCTGGGTACGAGCAGTACTTC; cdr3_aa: CASSDAGYEQYF
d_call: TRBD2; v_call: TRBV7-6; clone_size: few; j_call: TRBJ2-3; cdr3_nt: TGTGCCAGCAGCCCCTTAGCGGGAGGAGAGAGCACAGATACGCAGTATTTT; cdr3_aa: CASSPLAGGESTDTQYF
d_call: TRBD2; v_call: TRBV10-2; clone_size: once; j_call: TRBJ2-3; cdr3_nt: TGCGCCATCCATAGCGGGAGGAGGAACACAGATACGCAGTATTTT; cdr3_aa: CAIHSGRRNTDTQYF
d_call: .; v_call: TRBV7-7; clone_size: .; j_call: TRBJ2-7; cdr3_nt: TGTGCTAGCAGCCCCGGGACAGGGACTAGCGAGCAGTACTTC; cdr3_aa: CASSPGTGTSEQYF
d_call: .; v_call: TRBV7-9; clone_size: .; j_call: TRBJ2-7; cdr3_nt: TGTGCCAGCAGCCCGGCGGGCAGGGCCTCCTACGAGCAGTACTTC; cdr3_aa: CASSPAGRASYEQYF
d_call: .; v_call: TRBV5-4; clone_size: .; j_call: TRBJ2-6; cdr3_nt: TGTGCCAGCAGCTTGGCAGGCCCCTCTGGGGCCAACGTCCTGACTTTC; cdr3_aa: CASSLAGPSGANVLTF
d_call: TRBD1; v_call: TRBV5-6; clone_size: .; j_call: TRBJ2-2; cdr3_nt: TGTGCCAGCAGCTTGGCCAGGGGACAGGGGGATACCGGGGAGCTGTTTTTT; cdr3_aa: CASSLARGQGDTGELFF
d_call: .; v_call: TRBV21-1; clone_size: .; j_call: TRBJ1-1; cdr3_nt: TGTGCCAGCACCAAAAGGACAGGGCCCAGACCTGAAGCTTTCTTT; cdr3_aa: CASTKRTGPRPEAFF
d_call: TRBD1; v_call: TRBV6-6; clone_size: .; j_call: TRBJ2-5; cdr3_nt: TGTGCCAGCACAACCGGGACAGCAGACCAAGAGACCCAGTACTTC; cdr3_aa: CASTTGTADQETQYF
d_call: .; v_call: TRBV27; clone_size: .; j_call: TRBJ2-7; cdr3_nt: TGTGCCAGCAGTAGACAACCCGGGTTTTTCGAGCAGTACTTC; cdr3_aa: CASSRQPGFFEQYF
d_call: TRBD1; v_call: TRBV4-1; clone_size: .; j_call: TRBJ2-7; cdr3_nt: TGCGCCAGCAGCCAACCCCCGAGACAGGGCGGGTACGAGCAGTACTTC; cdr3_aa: CASSQPPRQGGYEQYF
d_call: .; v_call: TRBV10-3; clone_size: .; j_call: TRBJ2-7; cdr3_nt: TGTGCCATCAGTGAGGACACCCGGGAGCTTGACAATCAGTACTTC; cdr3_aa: CAISEDTRELDNQYF
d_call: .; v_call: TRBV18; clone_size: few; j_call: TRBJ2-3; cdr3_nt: TGTGCCAGCTCGATTAACCAAGCCCGGGACACGACCACAGATACGCAGTATTTT; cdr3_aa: CASSINQARDTTTDTQYF
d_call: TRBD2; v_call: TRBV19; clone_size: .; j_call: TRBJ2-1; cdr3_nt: TGTGCCAGCGGGAGGTTCGGCAATGAGCAGTTCTTC; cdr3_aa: CASGRFGNEQFF
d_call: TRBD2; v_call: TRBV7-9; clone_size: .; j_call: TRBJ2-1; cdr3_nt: TGTGCCAGCAGCATCACCGGGACTAGCGGGAGGGCCAGGAATGAGCAGTTCTTC; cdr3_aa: CASSITGTSGRARNEQFF
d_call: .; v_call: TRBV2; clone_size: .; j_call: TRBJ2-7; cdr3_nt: TGTGCCAGCAGTGAGGCTGACGAGCAGTACTTC; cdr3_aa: CASSEADEQYF
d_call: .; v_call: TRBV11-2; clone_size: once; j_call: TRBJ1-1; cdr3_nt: TGTGCCAGCAGCTTAGTTGGGGGGACCGGTAAGGAAGCTTTCTTT; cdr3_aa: CASSLVGGTGKEAFF
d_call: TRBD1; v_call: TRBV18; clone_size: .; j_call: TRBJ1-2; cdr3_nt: TGTGCCAGCTCACCAGGACAGGGCGGCTACACCTTC; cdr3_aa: CASSPGQGGYTF
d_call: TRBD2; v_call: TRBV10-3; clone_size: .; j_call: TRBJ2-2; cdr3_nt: TGTGCCATCAGCCTTAGCGGGGGAGACACCGGGGAGCTGTTTTTT; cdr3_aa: CAISLSGGDTGELFF